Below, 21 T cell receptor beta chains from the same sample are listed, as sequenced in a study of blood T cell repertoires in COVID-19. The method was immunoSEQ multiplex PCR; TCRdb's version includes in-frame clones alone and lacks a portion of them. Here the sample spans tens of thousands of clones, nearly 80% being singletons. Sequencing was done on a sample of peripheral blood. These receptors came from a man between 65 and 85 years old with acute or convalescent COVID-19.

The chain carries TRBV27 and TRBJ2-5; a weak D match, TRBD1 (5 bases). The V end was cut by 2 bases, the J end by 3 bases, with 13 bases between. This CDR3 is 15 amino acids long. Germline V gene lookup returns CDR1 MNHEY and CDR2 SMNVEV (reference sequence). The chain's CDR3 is CASSLIRTPKETQYF. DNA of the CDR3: TGTGCCAGCAGTTTAATCAGGACACCTAAAGAGACCCAGTACTTC.

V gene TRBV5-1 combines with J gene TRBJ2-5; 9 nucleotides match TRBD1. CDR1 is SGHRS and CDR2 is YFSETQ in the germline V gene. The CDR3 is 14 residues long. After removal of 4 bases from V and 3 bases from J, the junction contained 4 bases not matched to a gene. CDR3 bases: TGCGCCAGCAGCCCCACAGGGGGCGAAGAGACCCAGTACTTC. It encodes CASSPTGGEETQYF.

CDR3 nucleotide sequence: TGCGCCAGCAGCCTGGACAGAATCACAGATACGCAGTATTTT. Amino acids: CASSLDRITDTQYF. The chain links TRBV5-1 to TRBJ2-3; TRBD1 is a possible D gene (6 bases). CDR1 is SGHRS, CDR2 YFSETQ, per germline. V was clipped by 4 bases and J by 2 bases, with 11 bases between them. This CDR3 spans 14 amino acids.

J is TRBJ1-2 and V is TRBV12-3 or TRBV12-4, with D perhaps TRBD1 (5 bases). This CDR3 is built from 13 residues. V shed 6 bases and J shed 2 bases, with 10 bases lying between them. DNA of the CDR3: TGTGCCAGCAGAGGGGCAGCCAACTATGGCTACACCTTC. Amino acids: CASRGAANYGYTF.

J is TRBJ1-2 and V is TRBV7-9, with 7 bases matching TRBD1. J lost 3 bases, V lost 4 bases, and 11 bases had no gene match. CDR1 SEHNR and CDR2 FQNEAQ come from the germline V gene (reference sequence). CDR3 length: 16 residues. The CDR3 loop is CASSSTDRERDYGYTF. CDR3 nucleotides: TGTGCCAGCAGCTCGACTGACAGGGAACGTGACTATGGCTACACCTTC.

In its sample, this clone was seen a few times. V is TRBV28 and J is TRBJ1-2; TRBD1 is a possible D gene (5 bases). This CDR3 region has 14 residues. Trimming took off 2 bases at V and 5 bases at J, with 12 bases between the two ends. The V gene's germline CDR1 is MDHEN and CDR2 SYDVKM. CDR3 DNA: TGTGCCAGCAGTTTAGGTGGGGCGATGTATGGCTACACCTTC. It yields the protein CASSLGGAMYGYTF.

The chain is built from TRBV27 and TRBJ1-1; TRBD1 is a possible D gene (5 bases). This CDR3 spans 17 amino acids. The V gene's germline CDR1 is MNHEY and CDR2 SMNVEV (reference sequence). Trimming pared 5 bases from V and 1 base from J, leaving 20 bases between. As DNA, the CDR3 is TGTGCCAGCAGTCCCGGGCGGGGGACCCTTCAGAACACTGAAGCTTTCTTT. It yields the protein CASSPGRGTLQNTEAFF.

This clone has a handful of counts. In DNA, the CDR3 is TGTGCCAGTAGTATAGGCCCCCTCAGACTACCAGAGCAGTTCTTC. Amino acids: CASSIGPLRLPEQFF. V is TRBV19 and J is TRBJ2-1; D is possibly TRBD2 (5 bases). The CDR3 length is 15 residues. CDR1 and CDR2 from the germline V gene are LNHDA and SQIVND (reference sequence). The ends were cut back, 1 base at V and 10 bases at J, with 17 bases in the middle. Filled out from reference TRBV19 and TRBJ2-1, the complete variable domain reads DGGITQSPKYLFRKEGQNVTLSCEQNLNHDAMYWYRQDPGQGLRLIYYSQIVNDFQKGDIAEGYSVSREKKESFPLTVTSAQKNPTAFYLCASSIGPLRLPEQFFGPGTRLTVL.

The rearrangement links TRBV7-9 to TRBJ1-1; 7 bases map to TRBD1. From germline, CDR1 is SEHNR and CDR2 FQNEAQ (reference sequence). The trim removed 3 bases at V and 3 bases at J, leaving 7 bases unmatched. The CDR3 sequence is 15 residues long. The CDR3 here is CASSFRGGGDTEAFF. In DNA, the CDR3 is TGTGCCAGCAGCTTCCGAGGGGGCGGGGACACTGAAGCTTTCTTT.

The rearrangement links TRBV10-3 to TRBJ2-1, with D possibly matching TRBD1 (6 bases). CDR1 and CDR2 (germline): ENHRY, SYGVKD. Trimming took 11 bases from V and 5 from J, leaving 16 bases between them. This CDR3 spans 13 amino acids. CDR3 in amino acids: CAVFRDNHNEQFF. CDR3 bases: TGTGCCGTCTTCCGGGACAACCACAATGAGCAGTTCTTC.

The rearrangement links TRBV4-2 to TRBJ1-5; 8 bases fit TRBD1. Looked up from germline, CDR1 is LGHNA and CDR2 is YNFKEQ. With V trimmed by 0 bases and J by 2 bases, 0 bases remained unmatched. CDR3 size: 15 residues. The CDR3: CASSQETGGNQPQHF. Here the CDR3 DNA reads TGTGCCAGCAGCCAAGAGACAGGGGGCAATCAGCCCCAGCATTTT.

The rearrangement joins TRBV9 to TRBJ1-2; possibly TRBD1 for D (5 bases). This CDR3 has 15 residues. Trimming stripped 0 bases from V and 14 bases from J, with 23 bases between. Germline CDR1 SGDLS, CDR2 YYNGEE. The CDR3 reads CASSVATGRAPNVTF. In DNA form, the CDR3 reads TGTGCCAGCAGCGTAGCGACCGGCAGGGCCCCCAATGTAACCTTC.

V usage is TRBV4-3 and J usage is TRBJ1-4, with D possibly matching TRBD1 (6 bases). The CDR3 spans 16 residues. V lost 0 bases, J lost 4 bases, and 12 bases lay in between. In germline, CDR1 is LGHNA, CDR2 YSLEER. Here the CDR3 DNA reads TGCGCCAGCAGCCAAGATGGGACAAGGGTTAATGAAAAACTGTTTTTT. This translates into CASSQDGTRVNEKLFF.

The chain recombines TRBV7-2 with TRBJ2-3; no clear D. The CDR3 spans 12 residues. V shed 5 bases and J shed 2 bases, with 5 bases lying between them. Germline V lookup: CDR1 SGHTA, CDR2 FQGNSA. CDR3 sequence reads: CASSAYTDTQYF. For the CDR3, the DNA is TGTGCCAGCAGCGCCTACACAGATACGCAGTATTTT.

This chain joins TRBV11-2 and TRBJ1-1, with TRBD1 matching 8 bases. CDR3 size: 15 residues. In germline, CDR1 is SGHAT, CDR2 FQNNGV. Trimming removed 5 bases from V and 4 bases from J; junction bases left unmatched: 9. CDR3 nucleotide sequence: TGTGCCAGCAGCCCTTGGACAGGGATGGGCACTGAAGCTTTCTTT. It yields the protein CASSPWTGMGTEAFF.

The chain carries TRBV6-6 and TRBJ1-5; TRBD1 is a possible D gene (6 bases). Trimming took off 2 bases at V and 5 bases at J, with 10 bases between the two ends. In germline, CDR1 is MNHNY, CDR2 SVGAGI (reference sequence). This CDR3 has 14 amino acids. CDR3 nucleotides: TGTGCCAGCAGTTACCAGGGGATCGATCAGCCCCAGCATTTT. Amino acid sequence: CASSYQGIDQPQHF.

This CDR3 reads CASSQGHRQPQHF. CDR3 DNA sequence: TGTGCCAGCAGTCAGGGACACAGGCAGCCCCAGCATTTT. V usage is TRBV12-3 or TRBV12-4 and J usage is TRBJ1-5, with D perhaps TRBD1 (6 bases). The CDR3 contains 13 residues. V was cut by 5 bases and J by 7 bases, with 12 bases left in between.

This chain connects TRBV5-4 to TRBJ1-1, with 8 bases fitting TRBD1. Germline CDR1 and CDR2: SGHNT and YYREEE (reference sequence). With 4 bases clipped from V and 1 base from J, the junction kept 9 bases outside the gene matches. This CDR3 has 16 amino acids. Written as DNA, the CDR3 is TGTGCCAGCAGCGGAACCGGGACAGGAAAGAACACTGAAGCTTTCTTT. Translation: CASSGTGTGKNTEAFF.

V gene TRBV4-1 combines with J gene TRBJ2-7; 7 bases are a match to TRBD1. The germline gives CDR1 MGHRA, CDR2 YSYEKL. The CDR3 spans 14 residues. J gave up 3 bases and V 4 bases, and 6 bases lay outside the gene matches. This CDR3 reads CASSRGGRGYEQYF. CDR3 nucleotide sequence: TGCGCCAGCAGCCGAGGGGGCAGGGGCTACGAGCAGTACTTC.

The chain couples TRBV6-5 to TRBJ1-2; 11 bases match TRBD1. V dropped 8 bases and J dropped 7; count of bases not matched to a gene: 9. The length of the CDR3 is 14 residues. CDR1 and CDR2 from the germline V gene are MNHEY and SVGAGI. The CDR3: CASVPDRGLGGYTF. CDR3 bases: TGTGCCAGCGTACCGGACAGGGGGCTAGGTGGCTACACCTTC.

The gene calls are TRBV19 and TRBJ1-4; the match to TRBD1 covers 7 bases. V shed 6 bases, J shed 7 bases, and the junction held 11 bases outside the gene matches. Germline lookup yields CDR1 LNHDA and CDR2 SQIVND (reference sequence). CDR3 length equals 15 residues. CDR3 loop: CASSRTGGGGEKLFF. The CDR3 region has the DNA TGTGCCAGTAGCCGCACGGGAGGGGGCGGTGAAAAACTGTTTTTT.